The 27 T cell receptor beta chains listed next were all sequenced from one sample in a study of blood T cells in healthy people across ages. Together with a sample-barcoded 5' primer, a J-beta primer mix was included in a second PCR lasting about 6 to 11 cycles. TCRdb re-called the 5' RACE reads with MiXCR, one entry per CDR3 protein. The sample yields about 510,000 distinct CDR3 sequences, roughly a quarter seen once. The same data also contributed to another study, on T cells of mothers and their children.

Specimen: blood. These receptors came from a boy aged 2 to 9 in good health.

The V gene is TRBV13, the J gene TRBJ2-5; perhaps TRBD1 as D (5 bases). CDR3 length: 13 residues. The V end was cut by 5 bases, the J end by 2 bases, with 9 bases between. The germline CDR1 and CDR2 sequences are PRHDT and FYEKMQ (reference sequence). CDR3 sequence reads: CASSHDRQETQYF. DNA of the CDR3: TGTGCCAGCAGCCACGACAGACAAGAGACCCAGTACTTC.

This clonotype was detected a few times. This chain uses TRBV4-1 with TRBJ2-3; D uncertain. This CDR3 spans 13 amino acids. The V gene's germline CDR1 is MGHRA and CDR2 YSYEKL. Trimming removed 4 bases at V and 3 bases at J, with 8 bases between. CDR3: CASSRTRTDTQYF. CDR3 sequence (DNA): TGCGCCAGCAGCCGGACGCGTACAGATACGCAGTATTTT.

The V call is TRBV20-1, the J call TRBJ2-5; 10 nucleotides match TRBD2. After removal of 6 bases from V and 4 bases from J, the junction contained 5 bases not matched to a gene. Looked up from germline, CDR1 is DFQATT and CDR2 is SNEGSKA (reference sequence). The CDR3 extends over 13 amino acids. CDR3 bases: TGCAGTGCAACCCTAGCGGGGGCAGAGACCCAGTACTTC. Protein sequence: CSATLAGAETQYF.

By sample fraction, this clonotype is medium-sized (0.01 to 0.1%). The V gene is TRBV4-2, the J gene TRBJ2-1; 9 bases are a match to TRBD2. The CDR3 has 15 residues. V dropped 3 bases and J dropped 7; count of bases not matched to a gene: 7. Germline V CDR1 and CDR2: LGHNA, YNFKEQ. CDR3 sequence: CASSQIAGEGNEQFF. The CDR3 DNA reads as TGTGCCAGCAGCCAGATAGCGGGAGAGGGAAATGAGCAGTTCTTC.

This chain links TRBV11-2 with TRBJ2-3; a weak D match, TRBD1 (5 bases). The CDR3 has 13 amino acids. With 7 bases removed from V and 3 bases from J, the gap between germline ends came to 11 bases. Germline V gene lookup returns CDR1 SGHAT and CDR2 FQNNGV. In nucleotides, the CDR3 is TGTGCCAGCAACCTCAGGGAAACAGATACGCAGTATTTT. This gives the protein CASNLRETDTQYF.

The table lists this clonotype with a few counts. The V call is TRBV18, the J call TRBJ2-3; TRBD2 aligns across 10 bases. V lost 1 base to trimming and J lost 3 bases; unmatched junction nucleotides: 7. The length of the CDR3 is 17 residues. CDR1 is KGHSH, CDR2 LQKENI, per germline. The DNA for the CDR3 is TGTGCCAGCTCACCACGGCCTAGCGGGAGTATTACAGATACGCAGTATTTT. Protein product: CASSPRPSGSITDTQYF.

There are a few counts of this clonotype. This chain uses TRBV6-1 with TRBJ2-7; 9 bases agree with TRBD1. J lost 5 bases, V lost 4 bases, and 6 bases had no gene match. Per the germline V gene, CDR1 is MNHNS and CDR2 is SASEGT. The CDR3 runs to 14 residues. CDR3 amino acids: CASSAPTGGHEQYF. In DNA, the CDR3 is TGTGCCAGCAGTGCCCCTACAGGGGGCCACGAGCAGTACTTC.

The chain recombines TRBV3-1 with TRBJ2-5, with TRBD2 matching over 9 bases. CDR3 size: 17 residues. Per the germline V gene, CDR1 is LGHDT and CDR2 is YNNKEL (reference sequence). J gave up 4 bases and V 0 bases, and 9 bases lay outside the gene matches. DNA of the CDR3: TGTGCCAGCAGCCAAGAATGGCGGGAGGGCCCTCGAGAGACCCAGTACTTC. Its translation is CASSQEWREGPRETQYF.

The chain is built from TRBV20-1 and TRBJ2-5; D is ambiguous. Germline loops: CDR1 DFQATT, CDR2 SNEGSKA (reference sequence). Deletions cut 5 bases from V and 5 bases from J, with 15 bases between. The CDR3 sequence is 13 residues long. The CDR3 coding sequence is TGCAGTGCTTTCCTGTCGGGTGGGGAGACCCAGTACTTC. Translated, it gives CSAFLSGGETQYF.

The V and J genes are TRBV2 and TRBJ1-2; maybe TRBD1 (5 bases). The CDR3 has 15 amino acids. Germline CDR1 is SNHLY and CDR2 is FYNNEI. Trimming cost V 4 bases and J 3 bases, with 15 bases left between them. The CDR3 spells CASSVRAGPDYGYTF. The CDR3 DNA reads TGTGCCAGCAGTGTGAGGGCAGGGCCGGACTATGGCTACACCTTC.

The chain carries TRBV4-2 and TRBJ2-5; D is possibly TRBD1 or TRBD2 (11 bases each). The J call may not be correct, given that the DNA end is closer to TRBJ2-7. Germline V CDR1 and CDR2: LGHNA, YNFKEQ. The length of the CDR3 is 22 residues. CDR3 amino acids: CASTKIIRIGTGGLAASYEQYF. DNA of the CDR3: TGTGCCAGCACCAAAATTATAAGAATCGGGACAGGGGGACTAGCGGCCTCCTACGAGCAGTACTTC.

The J gene is TRBJ1-1, the V gene TRBV15; TRBD1 matches 7 bases. The length of the CDR3 is 13 residues. V lost 5 bases to trimming and J lost 5 bases; unmatched junction nucleotides: 5. The germline CDR1 and CDR2 sequences are LNHNV and YYDKDF (reference sequence). CDR3 nucleotides: TGTGCCACCAGCCCGACAGGGCGGACTGAAGCTTTCTTT. It codes for CATSPTGRTEAFF.

The V and J genes are TRBV2 and TRBJ2-3, with D perhaps given as TRBD1 or TRBD2 (5 bases each). This CDR3 contains 13 residues. V was clipped by 10 bases and J by 9 bases, with 20 bases between them. Per germline, CDR1 SNHLY and CDR2 FYNNEI. The CDR3 DNA reads TGTGCCATCTCTCGGGACCTTTTGCGCACGCAGTATTTT. Its translation: CAISRDLLRTQYF.

The chain joins TRBV6-2 or TRBV6-3 to TRBJ2-1, with 8 bases aligning to TRBD2. V shed 5 bases, J shed 3 bases, and the junction held 6 bases outside the gene matches. Germline CDR1 and CDR2: MNHEY and SVGEGT. This CDR3 spans 15 amino acids. CDR3 sequence (DNA): TGTGCCAGCAGTCAGCGGACTAGCTTCTACAATGAGCAGTTCTTC. This gives the protein CASSQRTSFYNEQFF.

This clonotype was detected a few times. The rearrangement joins TRBV18 to TRBJ2-2, with TRBD1 matching 8 bases. The CDR3 extends over 16 amino acids. Germline CDR1 is KGHSH and CDR2 is LQKENI. Unmatched junction bases numbered 5, after V lost 5 bases and J lost 0 bases. CDR3 nucleotide sequence: TGTGCCAGCTCAGTCCCGGGACAGGCGAACACCGGGGAGCTGTTTTTT. Translating gives CASSVPGQANTGELFF.

This clonotype was seen only a few times. CDR3 DNA sequence: TGCGCCAGCAGGGAGCGGGATTACCAAGAGACCCAGTACTTC. This encodes CASRERDYQETQYF. The chain uses TRBV5-1 and TRBJ2-5, with 7 bases matching TRBD2. The ends lost 5 bases at V and 0 bases at J; junction bases unmatched: 4. Germline CDR1 is SGHRS and CDR2 is YFSETQ. This CDR3 is built from 14 residues. The full variable domain, completed using reference TRBV5-1 and TRBJ2-5, is KAGVTQTPRYLIKTRGQQVTLSCSPISGHRSVSWYQQTPGQGLQFLFEYFSETQRNKGNFPGRFSGRQFSNSRSEMNVSTLELGDSALYLCASRERDYQETQYFGPGTRLLVL.

This clonotype was detected many times. This sequence joins TRBV27 and TRBJ1-6, with D unresolved. The CDR3 has 13 amino acids. Trimming stripped 3 bases from V and 7 bases from J, with 7 bases between. CDR1 is MNHEY and CDR2 is SMNVEV in the germline V gene (reference sequence). CDR3 residues: CASSLGSNSPLHF. The CDR3 DNA sequence: TGTGCCAGCAGTTTGGGGTCAAATTCACCCCTCCACTTT.

The chain joins TRBV3-1 to TRBJ2-2; 13 bases are a match to TRBD2. The V segment lost 5 bases and the J segment 3 bases; nucleotides outside the gene matches: 6. This CDR3 region has 17 residues. The germline CDR1 and CDR2 sequences are LGHDT and YNNKEL (reference sequence). The CDR3 DNA reads as TGTGCCAGCAGCTTTACTAGCGGGGGGGCGGACACCGGGGAGCTGTTTTTT. Residues: CASSFTSGGADTGELFF.

There are a few counts of this clonotype. The chain has TRBV12-5 and TRBJ2-3; 11 bases match TRBD2. V lost 4 bases and J lost 2; bases outside the gene matches: 5. Germline-derived CDR1 and CDR2 are LGHNT and FRNRAP. The CDR3 is 16 amino acids. Here the CDR3 reads CASGSTSGGYTDTQYF. The CDR3 DNA follows: TGTGCTAGTGGTTCTACTAGCGGGGGCTACACAGATACGCAGTATTTT.

The table lists this clonotype with a count of one. This chain joins TRBV3-1 and TRBJ2-1; D possibly matches TRBD1 or TRBD2 (5 bases each). Trimming took off 1 base at V and 2 bases at J, with 9 bases between the two ends. Germline CDR1 is LGHDT and CDR2 is YNNKEL (reference sequence). The CDR3 loop spans 15 amino acids. CDR3 DNA sequence: TGTGCCAGCAGCCAAGGGGGGTCAGCCTACAATGAGCAGTTCTTC. Amino acid sequence: CASSQGGSAYNEQFF.

DNA of the CDR3: TGTGCCAGCAGTTACACGAATGGGAACACCGGGGAGCTGTTTTTT. This encodes CASSYTNGNTGELFF. This sequence joins TRBV6-5 and TRBJ2-2; D unclear. The CDR3 spans 15 residues. Germline values: CDR1 MNHEY, CDR2 SVGAGI. Trimming left V 2 bases short and J 1 base short, with 8 bases between.

The chain couples TRBV11-2 to TRBJ2-5; 10 bases align to TRBD2. TRBJ2-7 explains the end of the DNA better; the J call may be wrong. The germline gives CDR1 SGHAT, CDR2 FQNNGV. The CDR3 runs 16 residues. In DNA, the CDR3 is TGTGCCAGCAGCCCCACTAGCGGGAACAGGATCCACGAGCAGTACTTC. It is translated as CASSPTSGNRIHEQYF.

The V gene is TRBV7-3, the J gene TRBJ2-3; D ambiguous. Germline CDR1 SGHTA, CDR2 FQGTGA. The germline V and J ends were trimmed by 1 base and 0 bases, with 8 bases remaining between them. The CDR3 extends over 15 amino acids. In nucleotides, the CDR3 is TGTGCCAGCAGCTTAAAGGGCTTTAGCACAGATACGCAGTATTTT. Its translation: CASSLKGFSTDTQYF. Full variable domain (remainder filled in from reference TRBV7-3 and TRBJ2-3): GAGVSQTPSNKVTEKGKYVELRCDPISGHTALYWYRQSLGQGPEFLIYFQGTGAADDSGLPNDRFFAVRPEGSVSTLKIQRTERGDSAVYLCASSLKGFSTDTQYFGPGTRLTVL.

V and J are TRBV20-1 and TRBJ2-4, with D unresolved. CDR1 and CDR2 from the germline V gene are DFQATT and SNEGSKA (reference sequence). V lost 5 bases to trimming and J lost 12 bases, with 14 bases between them. The CDR3 has 11 amino acids. The CDR3 loop reads CSAPRKGGQYF. CDR3 nucleotide sequence: TGCAGTGCTCCCCGAAAGGGTGGTCAGTACTTC.

This clonotype was seen a handful of times. The V call is TRBV16, the J call TRBJ1-5; D call uncertain. The germline V gene has CDR1 KGHSY and CDR2 FQNENV. The CDR3 is made up of 15 amino acids. The ends were cut back, 0 bases at V and 4 bases at J, with 10 bases in the middle. The CDR3 DNA is TGTGCCAGCAGCCAATCGGGCGGCCTTAATCAGCCCCAGCATTTT. This encodes CASSQSGGLNQPQHF.

This clonotype was observed a few times. J is TRBJ2-5 and V is TRBV30, with D perhaps matching TRBD1 (6 bases). The DNA end lines up better with TRBJ2-7; the J call may be wrong. CDR1 GTSNPN and CDR2 SVGIG come from the germline V gene (reference sequence). This CDR3 spans 14 amino acids. Here the CDR3 reads CAWSATGTFHEQYF. The CDR3 region has the DNA TGTGCCTGGAGTGCAACCGGGACATTCCACGAGCAGTACTTC.

The chain uses TRBV7-9 and TRBJ2-1; D uncertain. The germline CDR1 and CDR2 sequences are SEHNR and FQNEAQ (reference sequence). The CDR3 has 14 residues. Trimming cost V 3 bases and J 2 bases, with 8 bases left between them. CDR3 sequence (DNA): TGTGCCAGCAGCTTCGGGTTTACCTACAATGAGCAGTTCTTC. Its translation: CASSFGFTYNEQFF.